The 12 T cell receptor beta chains listed next were all sequenced from one sample in a study of synovial regulatory T cells in juvenile arthritis. Method: immunoSEQ multiplex PCR; TCRdb's copy keeps in-frame clones and lacks some. The sample's table shows approximately 9,300 clones. The sequencing input was Treg cells from blood. This sample's subset: remaining (HLA-DR-negative) circulating blood Treg cells. The receptor source for this set is a donor aged 2-35 years with juvenile idiopathic arthritis.

The V gene is TRBV4-3, the J gene TRBJ1-4. This CDR3 comprises 15 residues. There is no recorded DNA. Per germline, CDR1 LGHNA and CDR2 YSLEER. The CDR3 here is CASSQDARLPETLFF.

The chain joins TRBV9 to TRBJ2-1; TCRdb calls TRBD2, which cannot be checked without DNA. The CDR3 extends over 16 amino acids. DNA is not recorded here. Germline V CDR1 and CDR2: SGDLS, YYNGEE. CDR3 loop: CASSVSDGRMVDEQFF.

CDR3 in amino acids: CASSLSVRLAYNEQFF. The chain is built from TRBV5-6 and TRBJ2-1. The CDR3 is 16 residues long. No nucleotide data were recorded. Per germline, CDR1 SGHDT and CDR2 YYEEEE.

The rearrangement links TRBV19 to TRBJ2-3. CDR3 length: 15 residues. A DNA sequence was not provided. Germline values: CDR1 LNHDA, CDR2 SQIVND (reference sequence). The CDR3 sequence: CASSIGGTWDDTQYF.

The rearrangement uses TRBV29-1 and TRBJ2-7. The CDR3 extends over 13 amino acids. The DNA sequence is not available. Germline loops: CDR1 SQVTM, CDR2 ANQGSEA. The CDR3 spells CSVEVFRSYEQYF.

V usage is TRBV7-3 and J usage is TRBJ2-7; TCRdb designates TRBD2, a call that cannot be tested without DNA. The CDR3 length is 14 residues. No DNA is given. The germline V gene encodes CDR1 SGHTA and CDR2 FQGTGA. CDR3 in amino acids: CASSLNRLAGVLYF.

J is TRBJ1-1 and V is TRBV13; absent DNA, TCRdb's TRBD1 call cannot be checked. From germline, CDR1 is PRHDT and CDR2 FYEKMQ (reference sequence). This CDR3 region has 14 residues. The record lacks a DNA sequence. The CDR3 loop is CASSPSWGYTEAFF.

The J gene is TRBJ2-3, the V gene TRBV2. This CDR3 is 15 amino acids long. No DNA appears here. Germline CDR1 and CDR2: SNHLY and FYNNEI. The CDR3 sequence is CASSEDPIPINTQYF.

The CDR3 loop reads CAISESTSGANVLTF. This chain joins TRBV10-3 and TRBJ2-6. Germline loops: CDR1 ENHRY, CDR2 SYGVKD. This CDR3 spans 15 amino acids. No DNA is given.

This chain links TRBV2 with TRBJ1-3. CDR3 length: 15 residues. No DNA sequence is on record. Looked up from germline, CDR1 is SNHLY and CDR2 is FYNNEI. The CDR3 protein is CASRTQVTSGNTIYF.

The V gene is TRBV5-6, the J gene TRBJ2-3; TCRdb calls TRBD2, which cannot be checked without DNA. This CDR3 comprises 14 residues. No DNA was logged. CDR1 and CDR2 from the germline V gene are SGHDT and YYEEEE. Here the CDR3 reads CASSLVAGDDTQYF.

The chain joins TRBV10-3 to TRBJ1-2. CDR1 is ENHRY, CDR2 SYGVKD, per germline. This CDR3 is built from 12 residues. The protein alone is recorded here. CDR3 loop: CAISGGSYGYTF.